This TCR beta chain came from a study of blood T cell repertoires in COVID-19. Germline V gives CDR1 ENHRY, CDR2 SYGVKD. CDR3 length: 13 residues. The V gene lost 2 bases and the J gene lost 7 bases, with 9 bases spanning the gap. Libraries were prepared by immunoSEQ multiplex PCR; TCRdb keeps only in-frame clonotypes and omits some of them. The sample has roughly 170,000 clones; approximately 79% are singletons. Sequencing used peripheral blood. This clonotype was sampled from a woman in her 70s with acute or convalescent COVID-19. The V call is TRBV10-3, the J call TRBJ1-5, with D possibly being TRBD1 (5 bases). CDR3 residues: CAISEGAKQPQHF. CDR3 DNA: TGTGCCATCAGTGAGGGGGCGAAGCAGCCCCAGCATTTT.